One and the same sample provided the 8 T cell receptor beta chains below, sequenced in a study of technical replicates of blood from a handful of donors. Only in-frame clones appear in the TCRdb table, and some are missing; sequencing was by immunoSEQ multiplex PCR. The table shows roughly 68,000 clones, with roughly 90% occurring only once. Sequencing used PBMCs. These receptors originate from a human donor in good health. Some clones in this sample may be carry-over from other donors' samples.

This clone was recorded a few times. The CDR3 protein is CAWSVTGNQPQHF. In nucleotides, the CDR3 is TGTGCCTGGAGTGTAACAGGGAATCAGCCCCAGCATTTT. The rearrangement joins TRBV30 to TRBJ1-5, with D maybe TRBD1 (6 bases). Germline values: CDR1 GTSNPN, CDR2 SVGIG (reference sequence). The ends were cut back, 0 bases at V and 4 bases at J, with 7 bases in the middle. The CDR3 runs to 13 residues.

V and J are TRBV18 and TRBJ1-6; weak D call: TRBD1 (5 bases). CDR3 size: 14 residues. The V and J ends lost 2 bases and 6 bases respectively, with 8 bases between them. CDR1 and CDR2 (germline): KGHSH, LQKENI. Here the CDR3 DNA reads TGTGCCAGCTCACCAGGACATCTTAATTCACCCCTCCACTTT. Translating it yields CASSPGHLNSPLHF.

In this sample, this clone turned up once. V and J are TRBV7-2 and TRBJ2-5, with TRBD2 matching over 7 bases. The junction had 4 bases not matched to a gene; V was cut back by 5 bases and J by 7 bases. CDR3 size: 12 residues. The germline CDR1 and CDR2 sequences are SGHTA and FQGNSA. For the CDR3, the DNA is TGTGCCAGCAGCCCGGGGGGTGGGACCCAGTACTTC. Amino acids: CASSPGGGTQYF.

This sequence joins TRBV7-9 and TRBJ1-5; 11 nucleotides agree with TRBD1. The germline gives CDR1 SEHNR, CDR2 FQNEAQ (reference sequence). The CDR3 is made up of 14 amino acids. V lost 5 bases and J lost 6; bases outside the gene matches: 3. CDR3 nucleotides: TGTGCCAGCAGCCGGACAGGGGGCGGTCAGCCCCAGCATTTT. Translated: CASSRTGGGQPQHF. The full variable domain, its missing parts supplied by reference TRBV7-9 and TRBJ1-5, is DTGVSQNPRHKITKRGQNVTFRCDPISEHNRLYWYRQTLGQGPEFLTYFQNEAQLEKSRLLSDRFSAERPKGSFSTLEIQRTEQGDSAMYLCASSRTGGGQPQHFGDGTRLSIL.

The chain couples TRBV7-9 to TRBJ1-1; tentatively, D is TRBD1 (5 bases). The length of the CDR3 is 13 residues. The ends were cut back, 5 bases at V and 4 bases at J, with 11 bases in the middle. Per the germline V gene, CDR1 is SEHNR and CDR2 is FQNEAQ (reference sequence). The CDR3 here is CASSTQGGTEAFF. The CDR3 DNA is TGTGCCAGCAGCACCCAGGGAGGCACTGAAGCTTTCTTT.

V gene TRBV2 combines with J gene TRBJ1-1; 9 bases match TRBD1. The CDR3 sequence is 16 residues long. Germline CDR1 SNHLY, CDR2 FYNNEI. Germline trimming cut 2 bases from V and 5 bases from J; bases unmatched to any gene: 9. For the CDR3, the DNA is TGTGCCAGCAGTGAACCGCCGGACAGGGGAGGGACTGAAGCTTTCTTT. It translates to CASSEPPDRGGTEAFF.

This clone was recorded only once. The chain is built from TRBV6-5 and TRBJ1-3; D is undetermined. Trimming pared 6 bases from V and 0 bases from J, leaving 6 bases between. CDR1 is MNHEY and CDR2 is SVGAGI in the germline V gene. The CDR3 runs to 13 residues. CDR3 DNA: TGTGCCAGCAGGGAGGTCTCTGGAAACACCATATATTTT. Protein sequence: CASREVSGNTIYF.

The chain links TRBV11-2 to TRBJ2-5, with 11 bases identical to TRBD2. The V gene end was trimmed by 7 bases and the J gene end by 7 bases; junction bases not matched to a gene: 11. The CDR3 has 15 amino acids. In germline, CDR1 is SGHAT, CDR2 FQNNGV. The CDR3, as DNA: TGTGCCAGCACTTCTTTAGCGGGAGGGACCTGGACCCAGTACTTC. The encoded protein is CASTSLAGGTWTQYF.